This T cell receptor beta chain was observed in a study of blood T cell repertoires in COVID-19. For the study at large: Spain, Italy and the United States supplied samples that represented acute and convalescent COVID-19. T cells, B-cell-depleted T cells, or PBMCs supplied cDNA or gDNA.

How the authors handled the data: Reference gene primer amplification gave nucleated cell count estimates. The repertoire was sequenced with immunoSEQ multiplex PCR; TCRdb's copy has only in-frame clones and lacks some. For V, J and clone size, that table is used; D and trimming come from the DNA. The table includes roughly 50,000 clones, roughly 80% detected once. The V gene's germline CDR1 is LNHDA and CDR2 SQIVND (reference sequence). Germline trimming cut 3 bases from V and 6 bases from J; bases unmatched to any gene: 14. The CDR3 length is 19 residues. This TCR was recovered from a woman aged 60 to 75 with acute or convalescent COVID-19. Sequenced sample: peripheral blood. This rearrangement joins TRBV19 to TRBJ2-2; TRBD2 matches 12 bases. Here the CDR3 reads CASSIKAASGGALAGELFF. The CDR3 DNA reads TGTGCCAGTAGTATCAAGGCGGCTAGCGGGGGGGCTTTGGCCGGGGAGCTGTTTTTT.